This T cell receptor (beta chain) derives from a study of T cell responses to AZD1222 COVID-19 vaccine. Study-level information: Second-dose schedules of about 4 or about 12 weeks were combined. Study observations and caveats: Researchers report vaccine-associated CD4 TCRs spanning spike, with dominance at 160-218 and 743-854. There were repertoire samples only from the period after the peak T cell response. Spike-specific TCR breadth and depth rose after two AZD1222 doses.

A remark on this clone: Its antigen is currently unknown.

CDR1 is MNHEY and CDR2 is SMNVEV in the germline V gene (reference sequence). Trimming shortened V by 6 bases and J by 2 bases, and 13 bases separated the two germline ends. This CDR3 has 14 residues. Profiled with immunoSEQ multiplex PCR; TCRdb holds only in-frame clones, not every one. The sample lists 95,000 to 150,000 clones; 85% to 90% were seen once. The material was peripheral blood, obtained on day 0 of AZD1222 vaccination. V gene TRBV27 combines with J gene TRBJ1-1; D gene unclear. The sequence was collected from an adult in good health. CDR3 residues: CASRRTVPNTEAFF. The DNA of the CDR3 is TGTGCCAGCAGACGGACGGTTCCTAACACTGAAGCTTTCTTT.